Shown below are 3 T cell receptor beta chains from a single sample sequenced in a study of shared clonotypes between healthy human individuals. TCRdb's table, derived via immunoSEQ multiplex PCR, lists solely in-frame clones and lacks some. The table lists around 690,000 clones, 90% of them singletons. The sequencing input was memory CD8+ T cells from PBMCs. Subset noted: CD45RO+ cells pooled with CCR7-negative TemRA cells. These receptors came from a young man in good health. Some clones in this sample may be carry-over from other donors' samples.

The chain couples TRBV12-5 to TRBJ2-1, with no clear D. CDR3 length: 13 amino acids. Trimming shortened V by 7 bases and J by 8 bases, and 15 bases separated the two germline ends. Germline-derived CDR1 and CDR2 are LGHNT and FRNRAP. The CDR3 sequence: CASASGRAHEQFF. The DNA of the CDR3 is TGTGCTAGTGCCTCGGGCCGAGCGCATGAGCAGTTCTTC.

The chain combines TRBV13 with TRBJ1-2, with 11 bases that match TRBD1. Germline CDR1 PRHDT, CDR2 FYEKMQ (reference sequence). There are 14 residues in the CDR3. V shed 5 bases and J 8 bases; nucleotides not matched to a gene: 7. CDR3 sequence reads: CASSPDRGRGGYTF. The CDR3 nucleotides read TGTGCCAGCAGCCCGGACAGGGGGCGCGGAGGCTACACCTTC.

V and J are TRBV6-5 and TRBJ2-7; 10 bases are shared with TRBD2. The CDR3 length is 14 residues. Germline V gene sequence: CDR1 MNHEY, CDR2 SVGAGI. V dropped 5 bases and J dropped 5; count of bases not matched to a gene: 6. CDR3 amino acids: CASSASGSSHEQYF. CDR3 nucleotide sequence: TGTGCCAGCAGTGCTAGCGGGAGTTCACACGAGCAGTACTTC.